This TCR beta chain was found in a study of blood T cell repertoires in COVID-19. This CDR3 region has 16 residues. V lost 5 bases to trimming and J lost 6 bases, with 19 bases between them. Germline V gene data show CDR1 as LNHDA and CDR2 as SQIVND (reference sequence). As originally analysed: Researchers report that nucleated cell counts were estimated from reference gene primer amplification. The repertoire was sequenced with immunoSEQ multiplex PCR; TCRdb's copy has only in-frame clones and lacks some. V and J calls and clone size come straight from that table; D and trimming were deduced from the DNA. The table records about 410,000 clones, about 90% of them present only once. Across under 25 US areas, participants ranged in age from about 18 to 100 years. Participants had their cohort set by participant-reported clinical history. In Cohort 3, a recovered donor had either two negative PCRs, clearance, or symptom resolution.

The receptor was isolated from a man aged 18 to 29 who had recovered from COVID-19. V usage is TRBV19 and J usage is TRBJ2-2; a weak D match, TRBD2 (5 bases). The sequencing input was PBMCs or T cells enriched from blood (not recorded which). This CDR3 is CASSARARGYPGELFF. The DNA of the CDR3 is TGTGCCAGTAGTGCCCGGGCCCGGGGATATCCCGGGGAGCTGTTTTTT.